The present entry profiles one T cell receptor (beta chain) with its context. Its antigen is still unknown. Isolated RNA was reverse transcribed into cDNA used as the sequencing template. Sequencing used immunoSEQ multiplex PCR; TCRdb keeps in-frame clones, though not all of them. The sample lists around 190,000 clones, roughly three fifths occurring once. This entry belongs to a study of CD8+ T cells in alopecia areata. Study-wide context: It was oral tofacitinib, at 5 to 10 mg twice daily, that treated patients received. Whole-study results and caveats: Links between baseline CD8+ expansion and response need larger treated cohorts. Treatment with tofacitinib significantly lowered scalp clonality and reduced expanded CD8+ clones among the top 100.

The ends lost 5 bases at V and 7 bases at J; junction bases unmatched: 5. CDR3 size: 12 residues. Germline CDR1 is GTSNPN and CDR2 is SVGIG (reference sequence). As to treatment: oral pan-JAK inhibitor, 5-10 mg twice daily. The chain couples TRBV30 to TRBJ1-5; 7 bases are a match to TRBD1. The input for sequencing was CD4+ T cells sorted from blood, taken at week 4, from a patient treated with tofacitinib. The clonotype was recovered from a human donor with alopecia areata. The CDR3 coding sequence is TGTGCCTGGGATACAGGGGCCCAGCCCCAGCATTTT. Translation: CAWDTGAQPQHF.